This entry lists 16 T cell receptor beta chains sequenced from one sample in a study of cytomegalovirus exposure and HLA in healthy donors. Amplification used 60 Vbeta primers and 13 Jbeta primers. The method was immunoSEQ multiplex PCR; TCRdb's version includes in-frame clones alone and lacks a portion of them. The sample yields about 100,000 clones, around 77% seen once. The source material was PBMCs. These receptors were obtained from a man aged 30 to 39 in good health and CMV-seronegative.

This chain joins TRBV19 and TRBJ2-1; tentative D call: TRBD2 (6 bases). V dropped 0 bases and J dropped 5 bases, with 8 bases sitting between them. Germline CDR1 is LNHDA and CDR2 is SQIVND (reference sequence). The CDR3 covers 14 residues. The CDR3 reads CASSIDQRDNEQFF. The CDR3 coding sequence is TGTGCCAGTAGTATAGACCAGCGGGACAATGAGCAGTTCTTC.

The chain joins TRBV5-6 to TRBJ1-1; the D gene is possibly TRBD1 (6 bases). This CDR3 contains 16 residues. V lost 0 bases, J lost 1 base, and 13 bases lay in between. The germline V gene has CDR1 SGHDT and CDR2 YYEEEE. For the CDR3, the DNA is TGTGCCAGCAGCTTGGGTTTCGGGACATCGAACACTGAAGCTTTCTTT. Its translation is CASSLGFGTSNTEAFF. The variable domain in full, completed from reference TRBV5-6 and TRBJ1-1, reads DAGVTQSPTHLIKTRGQQVTLRCSPKSGHDTVSWYQQALGQGPQFIFQYYEEEERQRGNFPDRFSGHQFPNYSSELNVNALLLGDSALYLCASSLGFGTSNTEAFFGQGTRLTVV.

The CDR3 region has the DNA TGTGCCAGCAGTGCCCGTTTGGAGGGAAACGAGCAGTACTTC. It encodes CASSARLEGNEQYF. The chain couples TRBV6-5 to TRBJ2-7, with D possibly being TRBD2 (6 bases). CDR1 and CDR2 (germline): MNHEY, SVGAGI. The V and J ends lost 5 bases and 5 bases respectively, with 16 bases between them. This CDR3 has 14 amino acids.

This chain uses TRBV10-3 with TRBJ2-7, with TRBD2 matching over 11 bases. V lost 3 bases to trimming and J lost 5 bases; unmatched junction nucleotides: 12. Germline CDR1 reads ENHRY; CDR2 reads SYGVKD. This CDR3 region has 17 residues. CDR3 loop: CAISEVYGSGGANEQYF. In DNA, the CDR3 is TGTGCCATCAGTGAAGTATATGGTAGCGGGGGGGCTAACGAGCAGTACTTC.

This rearrangement joins TRBV4-1 to TRBJ2-1; 11 bases map to TRBD2. CDR1 MGHRA and CDR2 YSYEKL come from the germline V gene. CDR3 size: 14 residues. V gave up 1 base and J gave up 12 bases; unmatched junction bases: 5. The CDR3 region is CASSQGPTSGRQFF. CDR3 DNA sequence: TGCGCCAGCAGCCAAGGGCCCACTAGCGGGAGGCAGTTCTTC.

The rearrangement uses TRBV30 and TRBJ1-2; the D is unclear. The CDR3 is 11 residues long. Trimming took 1 base from V and 3 from J, leaving 3 bases between them. Germline loops: CDR1 GTSNPN, CDR2 SVGIG (reference sequence). The DNA of the CDR3 is TGTGCCTGGAGTGCGGACTATGGCTACACCTTC. It codes for CAWSADYGYTF.

The chain combines TRBV5-4 with TRBJ2-7; TRBD2 matches at 7 bases. J lost 2 bases, V lost 4 bases, and 12 bases had no gene match. The CDR3 spans 16 residues. Germline V gene sequence: CDR1 SGHNT, CDR2 YYREEE (reference sequence). In DNA form, the CDR3 reads TGTGCCAGCAGCCCCGGGACTAATACCATTCCCTACGAGCAGTACTTC. Translation: CASSPGTNTIPYEQYF.

This chain links TRBV4-2 with TRBJ2-1, with 9 bases fitting TRBD1. The CDR3 extends over 17 amino acids. V dropped 0 bases and J dropped 4; count of bases not matched to a gene: 7. Germline values: CDR1 LGHNA, CDR2 YNFKEQ. CDR3 nucleotides: TGTGCCAGCAGCCAAGAGGGGGGGACAGGGAAATACAATGAGCAGTTCTTC. Protein sequence: CASSQEGGTGKYNEQFF.

The chain employs TRBV4-1 and TRBJ2-3; 8 bases are a match to TRBD2. V shed 0 bases, J shed 4 bases, and the junction held 12 bases outside the gene matches. The CDR3 totals 18 residues. CDR1 and CDR2 from the germline V gene are MGHRA and YSYEKL. CDR3 in amino acids: CASSQESRGGFFPDTQYF. The CDR3 region has the DNA TGCGCCAGCAGCCAAGAGTCCCGGGGGGGCTTTTTTCCAGATACGCAGTATTTT.

The chain employs TRBV28 and TRBJ1-5; the match to TRBD1 covers 9 bases. The CDR3 consists of 14 residues. V lost 11 bases, J lost 4 bases, and 9 bases stayed unmatched. Germline lookup yields CDR1 MDHEN and CDR2 SYDVKM. The CDR3, as DNA: TGTGCCGGGGCGGGACAGGGTGGTAATCAGCCCCAGCATTTT. Translated, it gives CAGAGQGGNQPQHF.

This clone was detected only a few times. V and J are TRBV30 and TRBJ1-1, with D unresolved. V lost 5 bases to trimming and J lost 7 bases, with 11 bases between them. The CDR3 sequence is 11 residues long. Looked up from germline, CDR1 is GTSNPN and CDR2 is SVGIG (reference sequence). The CDR3 sequence: CAWGLGNEAFF. The CDR3, as DNA: TGTGCCTGGGGTCTCGGGAATGAAGCTTTCTTT. Full variable domain (missing parts from reference TRBV30 and TRBJ1-1): SQTIHQWPATLVQPVGSPLSLECTVEGTSNPNLYWYRQAAGRGLQLLFYSVGIGQISSEVPQNLSASRPQDRQFILSSKKLLLSDSGFYLCAWGLGNEAFFGQGTRLTVV.

The CDR3 coding sequence is TGCGCCAGCAGCCAAGAAAGGTTGGGCGGGGAGCCCCAGCATTTT. Its translation: CASSQERLGGEPQHF. The chain links TRBV4-3 to TRBJ1-5; D gene ambiguous. V was clipped by 0 bases and J by 8 bases, with 14 bases between them. In germline, CDR1 is LGHNA, CDR2 YSLEER. The length of the CDR3 is 15 residues.

V and J are TRBV2 and TRBJ2-7; 9 positions match TRBD1. In germline, CDR1 is SNHLY, CDR2 FYNNEI. V was clipped by 6 bases and J by 7 bases; unmatched bases: 10. The CDR3 sequence is 14 residues long. This CDR3 reads CASRASQGATEQYF. CDR3 in DNA: TGTGCCAGCAGGGCCTCACAGGGGGCAACAGAGCAGTACTTC.

The chain employs TRBV5-1 and TRBJ2-1; tentatively, D is TRBD1 (5 bases). The CDR3 extends over 13 amino acids. V was shortened by 0 bases and J by 6 bases, with 7 bases between the two germline ends. Looked up from germline, CDR1 is SGHRS and CDR2 is YFSETQ. The CDR3 nucleotides read TGCGCCAGCAGCTTGGCCCAGGGCAATGAGCAGTTCTTC. Protein: CASSLAQGNEQFF.

This chain links TRBV14 with TRBJ2-1; 11 nucleotides align to TRBD1. Germline V gene lookup returns CDR1 SGHDN and CDR2 FVKESK. The CDR3 is 15 amino acids. V dropped 1 base and J dropped 8; count of bases not matched to a gene: 4. CDR3 in amino acids: CASSQVGQGVDEQFF. Written as DNA, the CDR3 is TGTGCCAGCAGCCAAGTGGGACAGGGGGTGGATGAGCAGTTCTTC.

The chain carries TRBV27 and TRBJ1-1, with a tentative D call TRBD1 (5 bases). Germline CDR1 reads MNHEY; CDR2 reads SMNVEV (reference sequence). The CDR3 is 14 amino acids. With 5 bases removed from V and 4 bases from J, the gap between germline ends came to 14 bases. CDR3 bases: TGTGCCAGCAGTCCCCTCCAGGGTTCCACTGAAGCTTTCTTT. Amino acids: CASSPLQGSTEAFF.